A single TCR beta chain is shown here with its context. This sample was taken from a study of early T cells in non-severe SARS-CoV-2 infection. One entry per CDR3 protein results from TCRdb running MiXCR on the 5' RACE reads. The sample lists around 40,000 distinct CDR3 sequences, roughly a tenth seen once, with around a tenth in the top ten. The germline CDR1 and CDR2 sequences are MNHNS and SASEGT. This CDR3 has 15 amino acids. Trimming left V 8 bases short and J 4 bases short, with 20 bases between. V is TRBV6-1 and J is TRBJ2-5; possible D gene TRBD2, 5 bases. This clonotype originated in an adult who was a healthcare worker with PCR-confirmed SARS-CoV-2 infection or an uninfected control (not recorded which). The source material was whole blood. The CDR3: CASGLLGIRGETQYF. Written as DNA, the CDR3 is TGTGCCAGCGGGCTCCTCGGGATCCGGGGAGAGACCCAGTACTTC.